This entry lists 9 T cell receptor beta chains sequenced from one sample in a study of monozygotic twins with inflammatory bowel disease. TCRdb re-called the 5' RACE reads and catalogs CDR3 proteins one per entry, DNA excluded. This sample contains roughly 150,000 distinct CDR3 sequences. The specimen was blood. Source of these receptors: a human donor with ulcerative colitis or Crohn's disease, or a healthy co-twin of an affected twin (not recorded which).

This chain joins TRBV7-9 and TRBJ2-2. This CDR3 spans 13 amino acids. The germline V gene encodes CDR1 SEHNR and CDR2 FQNEAQ (reference sequence). This chain's CDR3 is CASSLVYTGELFF.

V gene TRBV20-1 combines with J gene TRBJ1-5. The CDR3 is 16 residues long. Germline CDR1 reads DFQATT; CDR2 reads SNEGSKA (reference sequence). Here the CDR3 reads CSASDGLGYSNQPQHF.

CDR3 loop: CASSQDQVLLMTPLHF. This chain links TRBV4-1 with TRBJ1-6. Germline-derived CDR1 and CDR2 are MGHRA and YSYEKL. The CDR3 is 16 amino acids.

The chain is built from TRBV20-1 and TRBJ2-3. Germline assignment: CDR1 DFQATT and CDR2 SNEGSKA (reference sequence). The CDR3 sequence is 13 residues long. This CDR3 reads CSARGLAPDTQYF.

This chain links TRBV5-1 with TRBJ2-7; TCRdb's assignment of TRBD1 cannot be checked, as there is no DNA. Germline loops: CDR1 SGHRS, CDR2 YFSETQ. The CDR3 runs 14 residues. The CDR3: CASSYRQGYYEQYF.

V usage is TRBV4-3 and J usage is TRBJ2-1; without DNA, the TCRdb call of TRBD2 cannot be checked. This CDR3 comprises 15 residues. Germline assignment: CDR1 LGHNA and CDR2 YSLEER. CDR3 amino acids: CASSQSGYSYNEQFF.

This chain links TRBV15 with TRBJ2-3; TCRdb picks TRBD1, but there is no DNA to check that call. The germline gives CDR1 LNHNV, CDR2 YYDKDF (reference sequence). The CDR3 runs 17 residues. CDR3 sequence reads: CATSRDSGGRGTDTQYF.

V gene TRBV5-1 combines with J gene TRBJ2-1; TCRdb calls TRBD2, which cannot be checked without DNA. This CDR3 region has 16 residues. Germline V CDR1 and CDR2: SGHRS, YFSETQ. The CDR3 region is CASSLDRGGLYNEQFF.

This chain links TRBV7-3 with TRBJ2-3; absent DNA, TCRdb's TRBD2 call cannot be checked. CDR3 size: 17 residues. Germline lookup yields CDR1 SGHTA and CDR2 FQGTGA. CDR3 in amino acids: CASSPTSGTSGGDTQYF. The full variable domain, rest sourced from reference TRBV7-3 and TRBJ2-3, is GAGVSQTPSNKVTEKGKYVELRCDPISGHTALYWYRQSLGQGPEFLIYFQGTGAADDSGLPNDRFFAVRPEGSVSTLKIQRTERGDSAVYLCASSPTSGTSGGDTQYFGPGTRLTVL.